These T cell receptor beta chains were read from a single sample in a study of identical twins. Each CDR3 protein gets one entry after TCRdb re-called the 5' RACE reads with MiXCR. This sample carries 700,000 to 950,000 distinct CDR3 sequences, around an eighth of them seen once, and the ten largest clones take around 1.5%. The data also belong to a second study, concerning yellow fever vaccine responses in identical twins.

Sequenced: PBMCs. These receptors all come from a woman under 30 in good health. Both conserved end residues are part of each CDR3. A D gene is named only where the DNA matches it firmly. The size field is filled for only some rows; it gives once, few, many or a size class.

>16|TRBV7-6|TRBJ2-5|TRBD2|.
CASSPTVAGVSETQYF
TGTGCCAGCAGCCCTACGGTAGCGGGGGTTTCAGAGACCCAGTACTTC
>15|TRBV5-1|TRBJ2-7|.|few
CASSEAGGNPYEQYF
TGCGCCAGCAGCGAGGCCGGCGGTAATCCCTACGAGCAGTACTTC
>15|TRBV5-1|TRBJ1-1|TRBD1|few
CASSLSTGSNTEAFF
TGCGCCAGCAGCTTGTCGACAGGGTCGAACACTGAAGCTTTCTTT
>18|TRBV10-2|TRBJ2-3|.|many
CASSELRLGGISTDTQYF
TGCGCCAGCAGTGAACTCCGACTTGGGGGGATAAGCACAGATACGCAGTATTTT
>14|TRBV27|TRBJ2-1|TRBD1|.
CASRPQGAVNEQFF
TGTGCCAGCAGACCACAGGGGGCAGTCAATGAGCAGTTCTTC
>18|TRBV20-1|TRBJ2-3|.|.
CSARETLSSATSTDTQYF
TGCAGTGCTAGAGAAACCCTTAGTAGCGCAACTAGCACAGATACGCAGTATTTT
>16|TRBV10-3|TRBJ2-1|.|few
CAISESAPVGYNEQFF
TGTGCCATCAGTGAGTCGGCCCCGGTTGGCTACAATGAGCAGTTCTTC
>15|TRBV5-1|TRBJ2-1|TRBD2|many
CASSIPGLAGREQFF
TGCGCCAGCAGCATACCGGGACTAGCGGGGAGGGAGCAGTTCTTC
>16|TRBV12-3/TRBV12-4|TRBJ1-5|TRBD1|.
CASSNGQGMGNQPQHF
TGTGCCAGCAGCAACGGACAGGGTATGGGCAATCAGCCCCAGCATTTT
>15|TRBV20-1|TRBJ2-3|TRBD1|few
CSARDAQGATDTQYF
TGCAGTGCTAGAGATGCCCAGGGGGCGACAGATACGCAGTATTTT
>15|TRBV2|TRBJ1-5|.|.
CASSERDYSNQPQHF
TGTGCCAGCAGTGAAAGGGATTATAGCAATCAGCCCCAGCATTTT
>14|TRBV6-5|TRBJ1-2|.|few
CASSFGDSNYGYTF
TGTGCCAGCAGTTTTGGTGATTCTAACTATGGCTACACCTTC
>13|TRBV2|TRBJ2-2|.|.
CASIASSTGELFF
TGTGCCAGCATTGCTAGCAGCACCGGGGAGCTGTTTTTT
>14|TRBV7-9|TRBJ2-7|.|.
CASSSSSSDYEQYF
TGTGCCAGCAGCTCCTCTTCTAGCGACTACGAGCAGTACTTC
>16|TRBV5-1|TRBJ2-1|.|.
CASSLAGTLSPNEQFF
TGCGCCAGCAGCTTGGCCGGGACCCTAAGCCCCAATGAGCAGTTCTTC
>13|TRBV28|TRBJ2-3|.|many
CASSSSGADTQYF
TGTGCCAGCAGTTCCTCAGGCGCAGATACGCAGTATTTT
>15|TRBV28|TRBJ1-2|.|few
CASSFHDRKVYGYTF
TGTGCCAGCAGTTTCCACGACAGGAAGGTCTATGGCTACACCTTC
>14|TRBV5-1|TRBJ2-5|.|.
CASSLVGTRETQYF
TGCGCCAGCAGCTTGGTCGGGACACGGGAGACCCAGTACTTC
>20|TRBV5-1|TRBJ2-1|TRBD1|.
CASSSGWGQGFVRSYNEQFF
TGCGCCAGCAGTTCTGGCTGGGGACAGGGGTTCGTTCGCTCCTACAATGAGCAGTTCTTC
>15|TRBV4-2|TRBJ2-1|TRBD1|many
CASSQEGTGGNEQFF
TGTGCCAGCAGCCAAGAAGGGACAGGGGGCAATGAGCAGTTCTTC
>16|TRBV5-1|TRBJ2-2|TRBD1|.
CASSERTGGNTGELFF
TGCGCCAGCAGCGAGAGGACAGGGGGAAACACCGGGGAGCTGTTTTTT
>16|TRBV5-6|TRBJ2-4|.|many
CASSLVGLVAKNIQYF
TGTGCCAGCAGCTTGGTCGGCTTGGTAGCCAAAAACATTCAGTACTTC
>15|TRBV27|TRBJ1-2|TRBD1|.
CASSRNLGQKYGYTF
TGTGCCAGCAGTCGTAACCTGGGACAGAAGTATGGCTACACCTTC
>13|TRBV5-1|TRBJ2-1|TRBD1|.
CASSYRGPNEQFF
TGCGCCAGCAGTTACAGGGGACCCAATGAGCAGTTCTTC
>16|TRBV13|TRBJ2-3|TRBD2|.
CASSLRISGIGDTQYF
TGTGCCAGCAGCTTAAGGATTAGCGGGATTGGAGATACGCAGTATTTT
>14|TRBV19|TRBJ1-5|.|.
CASSILGSNQPQHF
TGTGCCAGTAGTATATTGGGCAGCAATCAGCCCCAGCATTTT
>14|TRBV3-1|TRBJ2-3|.|.
CASSQDTIGNTQYF
TGTGCCAGCAGCCAAGATACGATCGGTAATACGCAGTATTTT
>20|TRBV4-2|TRBJ2-1|TRBD2|few
CASSPLQLAGGQSSYNEQFF
TGTGCCAGCAGCCCACTCCAACTAGCGGGGGGCCAAAGCTCCTACAATGAGCAGTTCTTC
>14|TRBV12-3/TRBV12-4|TRBJ2-5|.|.
CASSLVVPGETQYF
TGTGCCAGCAGTTTAGTGGTTCCGGGAGAGACCCAGTATTTC
>15|TRBV7-9|TRBJ1-6|.|few
CASSLSDAGGSPLHF
TGTGCCAGCAGCTTAAGCGACGCGGGAGGGTCACCCCTCCACTTT
>16|TRBV3-1|TRBJ2-4|TRBD1|.
CASSQRDRGGKNIQYF
TGTGCCAGCAGCCAACGGGACAGGGGAGGCAAAAACATTCAGTACTTC
>15|TRBV7-9|TRBJ1-2|TRBD1|.
CASSPRQGGDYGYTF
TGTGCCAGCAGCCCCCGACAGGGAGGGGACTATGGCTACACCTTC
>17|TRBV3-1|TRBJ2-7|.|.
CASSKTYRHSGSYEQYF
TGTGCCAGCAGCAAAACCTATAGGCATAGCGGCTCCTACGAGCAGTACTTC
>16|TRBV5-1|TRBJ1-6|.|.
CASSLALGQRNSPLHF
TGCGCCAGCAGCTTGGCCCTGGGGCAGCGGAATTCACCCCTCCACTTT
>13|TRBV29-1|TRBJ2-1|TRBD1|.
CSVAGTDYNEQFF
TGCAGCGTTGCCGGGACAGACTACAATGAGCAGTTCTTC
>17|TRBV20-1|TRBJ1-5|.|.
CSARSPGDVRGNQPQHF
TGCAGTGCTAGATCCCCGGGCGATGTCAGGGGCAATCAGCCCCAGCATTTT
>17|TRBV5-7|TRBJ2-6|.|.
CASSPRTLYSGANVLTF
TGTGCCAGCAGCCCCCGGACCCTCTACTCTGGGGCCAACGTCCTGACTTTC
>16|TRBV6-5|TRBJ1-6|TRBD1|few
CASSYSGTGLRSPLHF
TGTGCCAGCAGTTACTCCGGGACAGGCCTTCGTTCACCCCTCCACTTT
>14|TRBV7-8|TRBJ2-1|.|few
CASSLVQGNNEQFF
TGTGCCAGCAGCTTAGTACAGGGAAACAATGAGCAGTTCTTC
>15|TRBV5-6|TRBJ1-5|.|many
CASSLGGPGNQPQHF
TGTGCCAGCAGCTTGGGAGGGCCGGGGAATCAGCCCCAGCATTTT
>14|TRBV3-1|TRBJ2-2|.|once
CASSLLGITGELFF
TGTGCCAGCAGCCTACTTGGCATCACCGGGGAGCTGTTTTTT
>20|TRBV6-2/TRBV6-3|TRBJ2-7|TRBD2|few
CASSYSTGAGLAGKVYEQYF
TGTGCCAGCAGTTACTCAACAGGGGCGGGACTAGCGGGAAAGGTCTACGAGCAGTACTTC
>14|TRBV27|TRBJ1-1|.|few
CASSKFTRRAEAFF
TGTGCCAGCAGTAAGTTCACCAGAAGGGCTGAAGCTTTCTTT
>13|TRBV20-1|TRBJ2-1|.|many
CSAHSGSYNEQFF
TGCAGTGCTCATAGCGGTTCCTACAATGAGCAGTTCTTC
>14|TRBV19|TRBJ2-1|.|.
CASSAPVVRGEQFF
TGTGCCAGTAGTGCCCCGGTGGTTCGGGGCGAGCAGTTCTTC
>15|TRBV5-4|TRBJ1-4|.|few
CASSVDMGTREKLFF
TGTGCCAGCAGCGTGGACATGGGGACTCGGGAAAAACTGTTTTTT
>17|TRBV7-2|TRBJ2-1|.|few
CASSPGVGRERYNEQFF
TGTGCCAGCAGCCCGGGGGTAGGTCGGGAGCGGTACAATGAGCAGTTCTTC
>16|TRBV28|TRBJ2-5|.|.
CASSLLIRQGQETQYF
TGTGCCAGCAGTTTATTAATCCGGCAGGGACAAGAGACCCAGTACTTC
>15|TRBV11-2|TRBJ2-2|TRBD1|once
CASSRGQDNTGELFF
TGTGCCAGCAGCCGAGGACAGGACAACACCGGGGAGCTGTTTTTT